These T cell receptor beta chains were read from a single sample in a study of identical twins. TCRdb itself ran the 5' RACE reads through MiXCR, one entry per CDR3 protein. The table shows about 790,000 distinct CDR3 sequences, with 15% to 20% occurring only once. This sample was also put to use in a study of T cells expressing NK-cell markers.

The sample was PBMCs. These receptor sequences come from a woman younger than 35 in good health. CDR3s include the opening cysteine and the closing phenylalanine or tryptophan. A D gene is named only where the DNA matches it firmly. Clone size is shown for a subset of rows, as once, few, many or a class of expanded clone.

J,V,D,size,DNA,CDR3
TRBJ2-1,TRBV11-2,TRBD2,-,TGTGCCAGCAGCATACCACTGCGGGGGGGTCATGAGCAGTTCTTC,CASSIPLRGGHEQFF
TRBJ2-7,TRBV9,-,few,TGTGCCAGCAGCGTAGCGGCAGGGGATTACGAGCAGTACTTC,CASSVAAGDYEQYF
TRBJ2-7,TRBV4-3,-,-,TGCGCCAGCAGCCAAGAGCCTTCCCTTGGGTACGAGCAGTACTTC,CASSQEPSLGYEQYF
TRBJ2-2,TRBV6-5,-,-,TGTGCCAGCAGTTACTCGCAGGGTAGGACCACCGGGGAGCTGTTTTTT,CASSYSQGRTTGELFF
TRBJ2-7,TRBV6-1,-,-,TGTGCCAGCAGTCAAAGGGATAACTCCTACGAGCAGTACTTC,CASSQRDNSYEQYF
TRBJ1-2,TRBV6-1,-,-,TGTGCCAGCAGCCGCGACCCAGAGTGGAGCTATGGCTACACCTTC,CASSRDPEWSYGYTF
TRBJ2-5,TRBV2,-,-,TGTGCCAGTCAAGTTGAGACCCAGTACTTC,CASQVETQYF
TRBJ2-1,TRBV20-1,-,-,TGCAGTGCCCCCCAGGACACGTACAATGAGCAGTTCTTC,CSAPQDTYNEQFF
TRBJ2-5,TRBV12-3/TRBV12-4,-,-,TGTGCCAGCTGCGACAGGAGAGAGACCCAGTACTTC,CASCDRRETQYF
TRBJ2-3,TRBV20-1,TRBD2,many,TGCAGTGCTAGTCTAGCGGGGGCGGATACGCAGTATTTT,CSASLAGADTQYF
TRBJ1-6,TRBV6-1,-,-,TGTGCGTCCCGAGCGCAACAGTATAATTCACCCCTCCACTTT,CASRAQQYNSPLHF
TRBJ2-1,TRBV30,-,many,TGTGCCTGGAGCGCAGGACTCGACAATGAGCAGTTCTTC,CAWSAGLDNEQFF
TRBJ2-7,TRBV3-1,TRBD2,once,TGTGCCAGCGTCGAACTAGCGGGGTACTACGAGCAGTACTTC,CASVELAGYYEQYF
TRBJ2-3,TRBV12-3/TRBV12-4,-,few,TGTGCCGTCTCGAGGCAGGGTAACACAGATACGCAGTATTTT,CAVSRQGNTDTQYF
TRBJ2-1,TRBV4-3,-,few,TGCGCCAGCAGCCAAGGGCCTCAGGCTGAGCAGTTCTTC,CASSQGPQAEQFF
TRBJ2-7,TRBV7-9,-,-,TGTGCCAGCAGCTTTTATTCCCGGAGGGAGCAATACGAGCAGTACTTC,CASSFYSRREQYEQYF
TRBJ2-7,TRBV12-5,TRBD1,many,TGTGCTAGTGCCGTTGACAGGGCCTACGAGCAGTACTTC,CASAVDRAYEQYF
TRBJ2-7,TRBV7-8,-,-,TGTGCCAGCACGGATTGGAGACAGTCCTACGAGCAGTACTTC,CASTDWRQSYEQYF
TRBJ1-1,TRBV25-1,TRBD1,-,TGTGCCAGCAGGGGGGACAGGACTGAAGCTTTCTTT,CASRGDRTEAFF
TRBJ1-5,TRBV12-3/TRBV12-4,-,many,TGTGCCAGCAGTTCCGGACAGCGCACTAGCAATCAGCCCCAGCATTTT,CASSSGQRTSNQPQHF
TRBJ2-7,TRBV29-1,-,few,TGCAGCGTAACGGGGCAGGGGTCCTACGAGCAGTACTTC,CSVTGQGSYEQYF
TRBJ1-1,TRBV20-1,TRBD1,many,TGCAGTGCTAGAGTTAGGGACAGACTGAACACTGAAGCTTTCTTT,CSARVRDRLNTEAFF
TRBJ2-1,TRBV7-8,-,-,TGTGCCAGCAGCTTAGAGACTAGATTGCTCAATGAGCAGTTCTTC,CASSLETRLLNEQFF
TRBJ2-2,TRBV5-1,TRBD2,once,TGCGCCAGCATCCGGGGAGGGCTTGCGAACACCGGGGAGCTGTTTTTT,CASIRGGLANTGELFF
TRBJ2-7,TRBV21-1,-,-,TGTGCCAGCAGCCAGACTGAGGGGGCCCCTTGCGGGACGGAAACCTACGAGCAGTACTTC,CASSQTEGAPCGTETYEQYF
TRBJ2-3,TRBV12-3/TRBV12-4,-,few,TGTGCCAGCAGTTTTTTAGGTGGTGCAGATACGCAGTATTTT,CASSFLGGADTQYF
TRBJ2-7,TRBV6-5,TRBD2,-,TGTGCCAGCAGTTCCCCGGGACTAGCGCCCTACGAGCAGTACTTC,CASSSPGLAPYEQYF
TRBJ2-7,TRBV12-3/TRBV12-4,TRBD2,-,TGTGCCAGCAGCCTTACTAGCGGGGTCACCTACGAGCAGTACTTC,CASSLTSGVTYEQYF
TRBJ1-4,TRBV5-1,TRBD1,-,TGCGCCAGCAGCCGAGCGACAGGGGTTGAGGAAAAACTGTTTTTT,CASSRATGVEEKLFF
TRBJ2-3,TRBV10-3,TRBD1,-,TGTGCCATCAGTGAATTAGGGACAGAGGATACGCAGTATTTT,CAISELGTEDTQYF